The table lists the clone carrying this T cell receptor beta chain with many counts. Its antigen remains unknown. This specimen comes from a study of shared clonotypes between healthy human individuals. The V end was cut by 1 base, the J end by 5 bases, with 8 bases between. The CDR3 runs 14 residues. The V gene's germline CDR1 is MGHRA and CDR2 YSYEKL. Sequencing used immunoSEQ multiplex PCR; TCRdb keeps in-frame clones, though not all of them. The table lists 1 million to 1.3 million clones, about 80% of them singletons, with around 0.61% in the top ten. Study results and limitations: Large sequencing depth failed to make sorted-subset sequencing complete, rarefaction showed. Clonotypes not shared had lower generation probabilities than those common to all four donors.

The receptor was derived from a man aged 18 to 30 in good health. Some clones in this sample may be carry-over from other donors' samples. Sequencing used memory CD4+ T cells from PBMCs. Stated subset: CD45RA-negative fraction. The chain couples TRBV4-1 to TRBJ1-4; D not certain. CDR3 sequence (DNA): TGCGCCAGCAGCCAAGGAGGGAGGAATGAAAAACTGTTTTTT. It encodes CASSQGGRNEKLFF.